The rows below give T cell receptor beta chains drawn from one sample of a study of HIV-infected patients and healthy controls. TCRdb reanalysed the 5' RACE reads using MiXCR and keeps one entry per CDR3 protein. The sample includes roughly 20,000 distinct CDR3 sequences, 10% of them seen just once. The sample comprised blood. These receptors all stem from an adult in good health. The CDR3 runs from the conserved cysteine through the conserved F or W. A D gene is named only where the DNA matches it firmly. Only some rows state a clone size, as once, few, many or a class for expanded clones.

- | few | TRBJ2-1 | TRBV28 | CASSISLGSSYNEQFF | TGTGCCAGCAGTATTTCTTTGGGTTCCTCCTACAATGAGCAGTTCTTC
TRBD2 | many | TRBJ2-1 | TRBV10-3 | CAISESGPSGIGVYNEQFF | TGTGCCATCAGTGAGTCGGGTCCTAGCGGGATAGGCGTCTACAATGAGCAGTTCTTC
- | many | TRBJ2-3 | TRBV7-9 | CASSLQGKVQYF | TGTGCCAGCAGCTTACAAGGGAAAGTTCAGTATTTT
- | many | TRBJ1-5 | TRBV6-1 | CASSEYRYNQPQHF | TGTGCCAGCAGTGAATACAGGTACAATCAGCCCCAGCATTTT
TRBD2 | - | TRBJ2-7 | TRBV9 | CASSVGGSLYEQYF | TGTGCCAGCAGCGTAGGCGGGAGTCTTTACGAGCAGTACTTC
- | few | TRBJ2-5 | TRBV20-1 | CSAKQGSGQETQYF | TGCAGTGCTAAACAGGGAAGCGGGCAAGAGACCCAGTACTTC
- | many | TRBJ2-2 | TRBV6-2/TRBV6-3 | CASSYTREPNTGELFF | TGTGCCAGCAGTTACACCCGGGAGCCGAACACCGGGGAGCTGTTTTTT
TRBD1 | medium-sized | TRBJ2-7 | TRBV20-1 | CSATGTGSHEQYF | TGCAGTGCAACCGGGACAGGGTCCCACGAGCAGTACTTC
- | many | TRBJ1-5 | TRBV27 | CASSFSQGGNQPQHF | TGTGCCAGCAGTTTCTCCCAGGGAGGCAATCAGCCCCAGCATTTT
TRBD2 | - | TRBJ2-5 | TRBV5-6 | CASNPTSGYQETQYF | TGTGCCAGCAACCCGACTAGCGGGTACCAAGAGACCCAGTACTTC
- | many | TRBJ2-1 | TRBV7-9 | CASSLDGRNEQFF | TGTGCCAGCAGCTTAGACGGGAGAAATGAGCAGTTCTTC
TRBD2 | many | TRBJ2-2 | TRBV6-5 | CASREVETNTGELFF | TGTGCCAGTCGGGAGGTGGAGACTAACACCGGGGAGCTGTTTTTT
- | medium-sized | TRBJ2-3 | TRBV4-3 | CASSQDPEGPTDTQYF | TGCGCCAGCAGCCAAGATCCAGAAGGGCCCACAGATACGCAGTATTTT
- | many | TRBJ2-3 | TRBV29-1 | CSVEQSTDTQYF | TGCAGCGTTGAACAAAGCACAGATACGCAGTATTTT
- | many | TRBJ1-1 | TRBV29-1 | CSEKWGTEAFF | TGCAGCGAAAAATGGGGCACTGAAGCTTTCTTT